A selection of T cell receptor beta chains follows, all from one sample in a study of blood T cell repertoires in COVID-19. Data came from immunoSEQ multiplex PCR; TCRdb stores just in-frame clones and leaves some out. This table has 78,000 or so clones, approximately 80% appearing once. Sample: peripheral blood. These receptors originate from a man older than 75 with acute or convalescent COVID-19. Both conserved end residues are trimmed from each CDR3.

J	V	CDR3
TRBJ1-2	TRBV9	ASSVGQGSYGYT
TRBJ2-5	TRBV3-1/TRBV3-2	ASSRTREETQY
TRBJ1-1	TRBV5-1	ASSDPGQGGGTEAF
TRBJ1-5	TRBV5-5	ASSIRDKQPQH
TRBJ2-2	TRBV24-1	ATSTAGTGGTGELF
TRBJ1-2	TRBV19	ASSVVSENYGYT
TRBJ2-3	TRBV5-1	ASSYPSGGADTQY
TRBJ1-5	TRBV2	ASSGPREPQH
TRBJ2-2	TRBV4-1	ASSRGQGVGELF
TRBJ2-3	TRBV2	ASSAGGQFDTQY
TRBJ1-1	TRBV19	AREETGEGTEAF
TRBJ1-5	TRBV19	ASSIYRTSNQPQH
TRBJ1-1	TRBV9	ASSAQGIEAF
TRBJ2-1	TRBV18	ASSPPKTSGSQNEQF
TRBJ1-4	TRBV19	ASSTLRDRETTNEKLF
TRBJ1-1	TRBV6-5	ASILADVEAF
TRBJ2-1	TRBV7-8	ASSLGGGYEQF
TRBJ2-5	TRBV3-1/TRBV3-2	ASSPSPGFQETQY
TRBJ1-1	TRBV2	ASSESDRFMNTEAF
TRBJ1-4	TRBV3-1/TRBV3-2	ASSQAGGRLEKLF
TRBJ2-7	TRBV2	ASSENRSGWSYEQY
TRBJ2-5	TRBV7-2	ASSLAVRTGGQETQY
TRBJ2-2	TRBV3-1/TRBV3-2	ASSQNPTGAGGELF
TRBJ2-7	TRBV11-2	ASSLGQASYEQY
TRBJ2-2	TRBV5-4	ASSWATGSVTGELF
TRBJ2-2	TRBV2	ASTAINTGELF
TRBJ2-5	TRBV3-1/TRBV3-2	ASSQDFASGQETQY